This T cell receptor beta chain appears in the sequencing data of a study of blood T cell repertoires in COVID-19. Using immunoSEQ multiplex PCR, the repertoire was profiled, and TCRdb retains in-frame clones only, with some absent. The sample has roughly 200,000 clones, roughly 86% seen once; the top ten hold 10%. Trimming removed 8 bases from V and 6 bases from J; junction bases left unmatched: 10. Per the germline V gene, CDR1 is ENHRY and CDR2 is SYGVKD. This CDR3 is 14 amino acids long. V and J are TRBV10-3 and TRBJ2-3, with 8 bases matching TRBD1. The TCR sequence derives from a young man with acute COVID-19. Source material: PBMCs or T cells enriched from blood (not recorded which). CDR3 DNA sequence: TGTGCCATCCGGGACAGGACTGCCGGGGATACGCAGTATTTT. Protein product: CAIRDRTAGDTQYF.